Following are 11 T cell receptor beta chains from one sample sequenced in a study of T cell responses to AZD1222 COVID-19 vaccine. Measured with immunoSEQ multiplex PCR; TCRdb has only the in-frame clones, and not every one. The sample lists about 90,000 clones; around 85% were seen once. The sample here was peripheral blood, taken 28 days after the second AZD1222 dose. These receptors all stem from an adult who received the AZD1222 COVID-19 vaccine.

The CDR3 bases are TGTGCCAGCAGACGGGACAGGGTCGGGACTGAAGCTTTCTTT. This sequence encodes CASRRDRVGTEAFF. The J gene is TRBJ1-1, the V gene TRBV28, with TRBD1 matching 9 bases. CDR1 is MDHEN, CDR2 SYDVKM, per germline. Trimming took 6 bases from V and 5 from J; bases not matched to a gene: 7. The length of the CDR3 is 14 residues.

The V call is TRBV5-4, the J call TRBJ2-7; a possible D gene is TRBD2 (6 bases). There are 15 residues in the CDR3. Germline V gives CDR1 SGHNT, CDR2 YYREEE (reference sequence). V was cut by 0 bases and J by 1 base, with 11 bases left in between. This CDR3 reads CASSLGGDLSYEQYF. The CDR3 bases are TGTGCCAGCAGCTTGGGGGGGGACCTATCCTACGAGCAGTACTTC.

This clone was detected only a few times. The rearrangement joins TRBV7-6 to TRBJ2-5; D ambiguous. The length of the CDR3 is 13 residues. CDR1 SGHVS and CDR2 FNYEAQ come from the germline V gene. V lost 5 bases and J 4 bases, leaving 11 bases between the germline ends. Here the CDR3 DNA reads TGTGCCAGCAGCGAGAGCCCGGGAGAGACCCAGTACTTC. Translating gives CASSESPGETQYF.

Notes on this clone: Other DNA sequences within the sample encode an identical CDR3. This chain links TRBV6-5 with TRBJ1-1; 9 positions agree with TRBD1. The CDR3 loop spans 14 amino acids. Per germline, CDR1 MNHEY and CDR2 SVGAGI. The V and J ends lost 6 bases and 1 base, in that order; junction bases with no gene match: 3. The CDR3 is CASRRTGANTEAFF. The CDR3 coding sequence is TGTGCCAGCAGACGGACAGGGGCGAACACTGAAGCTTTCTTT.

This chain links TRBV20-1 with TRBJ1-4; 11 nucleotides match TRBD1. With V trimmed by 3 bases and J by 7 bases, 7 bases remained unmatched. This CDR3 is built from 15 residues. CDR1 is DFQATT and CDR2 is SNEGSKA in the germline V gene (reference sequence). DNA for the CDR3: TGCAGTGCTAGTGCACCGGGACAGGGGGGTGAAAAACTGTTTTTT. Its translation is CSASAPGQGGEKLFF.

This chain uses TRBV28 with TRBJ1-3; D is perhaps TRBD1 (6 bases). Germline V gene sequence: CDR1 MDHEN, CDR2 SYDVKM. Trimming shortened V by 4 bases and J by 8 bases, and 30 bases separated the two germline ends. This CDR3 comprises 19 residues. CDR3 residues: CASSYRDTETTWYGDTIYF. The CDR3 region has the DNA TGTGCCAGCAGTTACCGGGACACTGAGACAACGTGGTATGGGGACACCATATATTTT.

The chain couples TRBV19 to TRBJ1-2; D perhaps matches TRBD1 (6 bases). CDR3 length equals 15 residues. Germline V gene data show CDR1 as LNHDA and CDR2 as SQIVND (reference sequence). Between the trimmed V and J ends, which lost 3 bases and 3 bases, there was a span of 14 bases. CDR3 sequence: CASSILGGADYGYTF. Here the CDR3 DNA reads TGTGCCAGTAGTATCCTCGGGGGCGCGGACTATGGCTACACCTTC.

In DNA, the CDR3 is TGTGCCAGCAGCCTTCCCGGACAGCGGTCTAACTATGGCTACACCTTC. Residues: CASSLPGQRSNYGYTF. The gene calls are TRBV7-9 and TRBJ1-2; a weak D match, TRBD1 (6 bases). CDR1 SEHNR and CDR2 FQNEAQ come from the germline V gene (reference sequence). This CDR3 has 16 residues. V lost 5 bases, J lost 0 bases, and 16 bases lay in between.

The CDR3 coding sequence is TGTGCCAGCAGTTCCCCGGACAGGGGTGTTTTGGATGAGCAGTTCTTC. It encodes CASSSPDRGVLDEQFF. The chain recombines TRBV6-2 or TRBV6-3 with TRBJ2-1; 9 positions match TRBD1. The CDR3 runs 16 residues. V trimming: 4 bases; J trimming: 8 bases; junction bases outside the gene matches: 12. Germline CDR1 reads MNHEY; CDR2 reads SVGEGT.

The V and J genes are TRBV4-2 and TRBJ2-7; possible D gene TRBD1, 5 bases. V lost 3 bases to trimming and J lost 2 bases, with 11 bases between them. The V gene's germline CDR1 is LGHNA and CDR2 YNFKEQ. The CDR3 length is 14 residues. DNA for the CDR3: TGTGCCAGCAGCCACCCCGACAGAGCCTACGAGCAGTACTTC. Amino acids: CASSHPDRAYEQYF.

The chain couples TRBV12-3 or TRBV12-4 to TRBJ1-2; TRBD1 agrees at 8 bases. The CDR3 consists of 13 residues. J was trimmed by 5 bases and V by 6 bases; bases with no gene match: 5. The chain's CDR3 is CASSRGREYGYTF. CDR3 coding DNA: TGTGCCAGCAGCAGGGGGCGCGAGTATGGCTACACCTTC.